The sequence of this TCR beta chain was determined in a study of T cell repertoires in cytomegalovirus infection. Study in general: Carrying CMV and the relevant HLA type showed in public TCR beta signatures. General observations from the study: Ex vivo responses were dominated by HLA-C-restricted CMV-specific TCR beta clonotypes. Individuals carrying CMV plus the relevant HLA were identified by cumulative frequency of public TCR beta families.

Comments on this clonotype: Its target is unknown.

Using its own MiXCR run on the reads, TCRdb lists one record per CDR3 protein. The sample consists of some 100,000 distinct CDR3 sequences, more than 20% of them appearing once. The length of the CDR3 is 13 residues. Trimming took 6 bases from V and 7 from J, leaving 13 bases between them. The germline gives CDR1 SGHDN, CDR2 FVKESK. Material for sequencing was CD8+ T cells from PBMCs. The source is a human donor in good health (CMV status not recorded). Some clones in this sample may be carry-over from other donors' samples. The rearrangement uses TRBV14 and TRBJ2-1; the D gene is possibly TRBD1 (6 bases). The CDR3 DNA reads as TGTGCCAGCAGTCCCACAGGGTATAATGAGCAGTTCTTC. Translating gives CASSPTGYNEQFF.